A single sample is the source of the 15 T cell receptor beta chains below, sequenced in a study of blood T cell repertoires in COVID-19. Measured with immunoSEQ multiplex PCR; TCRdb has only the in-frame clones, and not every one. Counted here are about 280,000 clones, 70% to 90% occurring once; the ten biggest clones make up 2% to 2.5%. The sequenced sample was PBMCs or T cells enriched from blood (not recorded which). These receptors came from a woman in her sixties or seventies in a cohort exposed to, infected with or recovered from COVID-19 (not recorded which).

This sequence joins TRBV24-1 and TRBJ2-1; 13 bases map to TRBD2. The CDR3 totals 16 residues. J lost 7 bases, V lost 4 bases, and 6 bases had no gene match. Germline V gene sequence: CDR1 KGHDR, CDR2 SFDVKD. The CDR3, as DNA: TGTGCCACCAGTGAACGGACTAGCGGGAGTAGGAATGAGCAGTTCTTC. Its translation: CATSERTSGSRNEQFF.

V and J are TRBV2 and TRBJ2-3; possibly TRBD1 for D (6 bases). CDR3 length: 13 residues. CDR1 and CDR2 (germline): SNHLY, FYNNEI. V lost 9 bases, J lost 0 bases, and 10 bases lay in between. This chain's CDR3 is CARGGASTDTQYF. In DNA, the CDR3 is TGTGCCAGAGGGGGAGCTAGCACAGATACGCAGTATTTT.

The genes are TRBV7-9 and TRBJ1-2; 10 positions match TRBD1. With V trimmed by 2 bases and J by 4 bases, 7 bases remained unmatched. CDR1 is SEHNR and CDR2 is FQNEAQ in the germline V gene (reference sequence). The CDR3 contains 16 residues. As DNA, the CDR3 is TGTGCCAGCAGCTTACCCAGACAGGGGGCGTTCTATGGCTACACCTTC. It yields the protein CASSLPRQGAFYGYTF.

This chain joins TRBV5-1 and TRBJ2-1; TRBD2 matches at 10 bases. This CDR3 has 14 residues. V gave up 1 base and J gave up 10 bases; unmatched junction bases: 5. CDR1 and CDR2 (germline): SGHRS, YFSETQ. The CDR3 protein is CASSLSLAGDEQFF. Here the CDR3 DNA reads TGCGCCAGCAGCTTGTCGCTAGCGGGAGACGAGCAGTTCTTC.

The chain carries TRBV12-3 or TRBV12-4 and TRBJ2-3; the match to TRBD2 covers 7 bases. Trimming at V came to 2 bases and at J to 11 bases, leaving 4 bases not matched to a gene. This CDR3 comprises 12 residues. The chain's CDR3 is CASSLIGTMQYF. CDR3 coding DNA: TGTGCCAGCAGTTTAATCGGGACTATGCAGTATTTT.

The chain combines TRBV7-2 with TRBJ1-1; TRBD1 matches at 7 bases. The CDR3 sequence is 16 residues long. V shed 3 bases and J 2 bases; nucleotides not matched to a gene: 9. The germline V gene encodes CDR1 SGHTA and CDR2 FQGNSA. This chain's CDR3 is CASSLVLQGPNTEAFF. DNA for the CDR3: TGTGCCAGCAGCTTGGTCCTACAGGGGCCTAACACTGAAGCTTTCTTT.

The chain is built from TRBV20-1 and TRBJ2-1, with 8 bases fitting TRBD2. CDR3 length: 14 residues. Germline values: CDR1 DFQATT, CDR2 SNEGSKA (reference sequence). V trimming: 3 bases; J trimming: 3 bases; junction bases outside the gene matches: 4. CDR3 in DNA: TGCAGTGCTAGTGCAAGCGGGAGCTACAATGAGCAGTTCTTC. It encodes CSASASGSYNEQFF.

This chain uses TRBV7-3 with TRBJ1-3; D is unresolved. V was shortened by 5 bases and J by 4 bases, with 15 bases between the two germline ends. The germline CDR1 and CDR2 sequences are SGHTA and FQGTGA. This CDR3 region has 15 residues. DNA for the CDR3: TGTGCCAGCAGCCTCAACCCTGGGCCGGGAAACACCATATATTTT. Translated, it gives CASSLNPGPGNTIYF.

The chain links TRBV9 to TRBJ2-3, with TRBD1 identical over 10 bases. J lost 3 bases, V lost 6 bases, and 7 bases had no gene match. CDR1 and CDR2 from the germline V gene are SGDLS and YYNGEE. CDR3 length: 15 residues. CDR3 amino acids: CASIKDRGRTDTQYF. DNA of the CDR3: TGTGCCAGCATCAAGGACAGGGGGAGGACAGATACGCAGTATTTT.

The chain combines TRBV15 with TRBJ1-2, with 10 bases matching TRBD1. This CDR3 has 15 amino acids. The germline gives CDR1 LNHNV, CDR2 YYDKDF (reference sequence). J was trimmed by 5 bases and V by 1 base; bases with no gene match: 4. The CDR3 here is CATSRGGGQGYGYTF. CDR3 bases: TGTGCCACCAGCAGAGGAGGGGGACAGGGGTATGGCTACACCTTC. The entire variable domain, with the rest obtained from reference TRBV15 and TRBJ1-2, is as follows: DAMVIQNPRYQVTQFGKPVTLSCSQTLNHNVMYWYQQKSSQAPKLLFHYYDKDFNNEADTPDNFQSRRPNTSFCFLDIRSPGLGDTAMYLCATSRGGGQGYGYTFGSGTRLTVV.

This chain joins TRBV5-1 and TRBJ2-3; 9 bases are shared with TRBD1. The V gene end was trimmed by 7 bases and the J gene end by 6 bases; junction bases not matched to a gene: 12. Germline-derived CDR1 and CDR2 are SGHRS and YFSETQ. The CDR3 has 15 residues. This chain's CDR3 is CASHATGGAWDTQYF. The CDR3 nucleotides read TGCGCCAGCCATGCTACAGGGGGCGCATGGGATACGCAGTATTTT.

The chain uses TRBV5-6 and TRBJ2-5; 9 bases are shared with TRBD1. V dropped 1 base and J dropped 5; count of bases not matched to a gene: 6. This CDR3 has 15 residues. Germline loops: CDR1 SGHDT, CDR2 YYEEEE. CDR3 nucleotide sequence: TGTGCCAGCAGCTTGCTACAGGGGGCAGGGGAGACCCAGTACTTC. Protein product: CASSLLQGAGETQYF.

The CDR3 DNA reads TGTGCCAGCAGGCGGACTAGCGGGTCCCCGTTCTTC. It codes for CASRRTSGSPFF. The V gene is TRBV12-3 or TRBV12-4, the J gene TRBJ2-1; 11 bases map to TRBD2. The CDR3 runs to 12 residues. After removal of 6 bases from V and 15 bases from J, the junction contained 7 bases not matched to a gene.

The chain carries TRBV20-1 and TRBJ2-7; tentative D call: TRBD2 (6 bases). This CDR3 has 13 residues. V lost 3 bases and J 5 bases, leaving 14 bases between the germline ends. Germline loops: CDR1 DFQATT, CDR2 SNEGSKA (reference sequence). As DNA, the CDR3 is TGCAGTGCTAGTATCCGACTAGGCCACGAGCAGTACTTC. It specifies CSASIRLGHEQYF.

The chain uses TRBV6-4 and TRBJ2-1; 11 bases line up with TRBD2. The CDR3 loop spans 14 amino acids. V trimming: 4 bases; J trimming: 9 bases; junction bases outside the gene matches: 5. CDR1 is MRHNA and CDR2 is SNTAGT in the germline V gene. The CDR3 DNA reads TGTGCCAGCAGTGGACTAGCGGGAAGCAGTGAGCAGTTCTTC. Translation gives CASSGLAGSSEQFF.